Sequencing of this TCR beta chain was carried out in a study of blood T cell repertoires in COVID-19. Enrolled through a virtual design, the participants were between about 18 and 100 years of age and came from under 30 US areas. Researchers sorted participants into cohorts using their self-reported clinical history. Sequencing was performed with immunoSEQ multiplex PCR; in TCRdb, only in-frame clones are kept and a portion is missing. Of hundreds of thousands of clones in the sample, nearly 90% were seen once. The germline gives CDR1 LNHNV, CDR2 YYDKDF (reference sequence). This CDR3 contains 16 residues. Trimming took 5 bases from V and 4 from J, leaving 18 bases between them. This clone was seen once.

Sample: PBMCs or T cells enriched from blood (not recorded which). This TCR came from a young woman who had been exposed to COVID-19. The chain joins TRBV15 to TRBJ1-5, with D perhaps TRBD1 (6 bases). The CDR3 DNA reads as TGTGCCACCAGCGGTAGACAGGCAGGTGTGAATCAGCCCCAGCATTTT. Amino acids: CATSGRQAGVNQPQHF.